The rows below give T cell receptor beta chains drawn from one sample of a study of identifying expanded T cells in peripheral blood. Profiled with immunoSEQ multiplex PCR; TCRdb holds only in-frame clones, not every one. The sample lists some 91,000 clones, around 88% occurring once. The sample consisted of blood. The receptor source for this set is a person aged 18 to 70 in good health. Both conserved end residues are part of each CDR3. Each record gives: clone size, V gene, J gene, D gene, CDR3 protein, CDR3 DNA. A D gene is named only where the DNA matches it firmly. Size values are once, few and many counts, or a class for expanded clones, and some rows have none.

clone_size: .
v_call: TRBV6-5
j_call: TRBJ2-2
d_call: TRBD1
cdr3_aa: CASRTGTGFTGELFF
cdr3_nt: TGTGCCAGCAGAACCGGGACAGGGTTCACCGGGGAGCTGTTTTTT

clone_size: .
v_call: TRBV4-1
j_call: TRBJ1-5
d_call: .
cdr3_aa: CASSHRGGTDQPQHF
cdr3_nt: TGCGCCAGCAGCCACAGAGGGGGGACGGATCAGCCCCAGCATTTT

clone_size: .
v_call: TRBV5-4
j_call: TRBJ2-2
d_call: .
cdr3_aa: CASSNRAATPELFF
cdr3_nt: TGTGCCAGCAGCAACCGGGCTGCTACTCCGGAGCTGTTTTTT

clone_size: .
v_call: TRBV21-1
j_call: TRBJ2-1
d_call: .
cdr3_aa: CASSKRPGAWNEQFF
cdr3_nt: TGTGCCAGCAGCAAACGGCCCGGGGCTTGGAATGAGCAGTTCTTC

clone_size: .
v_call: TRBV7-8
j_call: TRBJ1-3
d_call: .
cdr3_aa: CASSFGRASSGNTIYF
cdr3_nt: TGTGCCAGCAGCTTTGGCAGGGCAAGCTCTGGAAACACCATATATTTT

clone_size: .
v_call: TRBV7-3
j_call: TRBJ1-2
d_call: .
cdr3_aa: CASSLGPADLYNYGYTF
cdr3_nt: TGTGCCAGCAGCTTAGGTCCCGCCGATCTATATAACTATGGCTACACCTTC

clone_size: .
v_call: TRBV27
j_call: TRBJ2-7
d_call: .
cdr3_aa: CASSLGGYEQYF
cdr3_nt: TGTGCCAGCAGTTTAGGGGGATACGAGCAGTACTTC

clone_size: .
v_call: TRBV10-1
j_call: TRBJ2-2
d_call: TRBD1
cdr3_aa: CASSESRGSVLTGELFF
cdr3_nt: TGCGCCAGCAGTGAGTCCAGGGGGAGTGTACTGACCGGGGAGCTGTTTTTT

clone_size: .
v_call: TRBV29-1
j_call: TRBJ2-2
d_call: .
cdr3_aa: CSVEDRDTGELFF
cdr3_nt: TGCAGCGTTGAAGATAGGGACACCGGGGAGCTGTTTTTT

clone_size: .
v_call: TRBV4-2
j_call: TRBJ1-5
d_call: .
cdr3_aa: CASSQDWGRGNQPQHF
cdr3_nt: TGTGCCAGCAGCCAAGATTGGGGAAGAGGCAATCAGCCCCAGCATTTT

clone_size: .
v_call: TRBV28
j_call: TRBJ2-1
d_call: TRBD2
cdr3_aa: CASSIEGLAGGKTYNEQFF
cdr3_nt: TGTGCCAGCAGTATTGAAGGACTAGCGGGAGGGAAAACCTACAATGAGCAGTTCTTC

clone_size: .
v_call: TRBV6-6
j_call: TRBJ1-6
d_call: TRBD1
cdr3_aa: CASSYSGTGNSPLHF
cdr3_nt: TGTGCCAGCAGTTACTCGGGGACAGGGAATTCACCCCTCCACTTT

clone_size: many
v_call: TRBV19
j_call: TRBJ2-7
d_call: TRBD2
cdr3_aa: CASSFQAPGLALNYEQYF
cdr3_nt: TGTGCCAGTAGTTTCCAAGCTCCGGGACTAGCGTTGAACTACGAGCAGTACTTC

clone_size: .
v_call: TRBV7-2
j_call: TRBJ2-7
d_call: TRBD1
cdr3_aa: CASSPSGQGPTYEQYF
cdr3_nt: TGTGCCAGCAGCCCATCGGGACAGGGACCTACCTACGAGCAGTACTTC

clone_size: once
v_call: TRBV29-1
j_call: TRBJ1-2
d_call: .
cdr3_aa: CSVVPGYTF
cdr3_nt: TGCAGCGTTGTGCCTGGCTACACCTTC

clone_size: .
v_call: TRBV27
j_call: TRBJ1-5
d_call: .
cdr3_aa: CASSLLGGPIVQNQPQHF
cdr3_nt: TGTGCCAGCAGTTTATTGGGAGGACCGATAGTACAGAATCAGCCCCAGCATTTT

clone_size: .
v_call: TRBV6-5
j_call: TRBJ2-3
d_call: TRBD1
cdr3_aa: CASRRTGDTQYF
cdr3_nt: TGTGCCAGCAGAAGGACAGGGGATACGCAGTATTTT

clone_size: medium-sized
v_call: TRBV6-4
j_call: TRBJ2-3
d_call: .
cdr3_aa: CASSDSTTDTQYF
cdr3_nt: TGTGCCAGCAGTGACTCGACAACAGATACGCAGTATTTT

clone_size: .
v_call: TRBV18
j_call: TRBJ1-2
d_call: TRBD1
cdr3_aa: CASSPGQGINYGYTF
cdr3_nt: TGTGCCAGCTCACCGGGACAGGGGATAAACTATGGCTACACCTTC

clone_size: .
v_call: TRBV21-1
j_call: TRBJ1-5
d_call: .
cdr3_aa: CASSPPETGSQITSNQPQHF
cdr3_nt: TGTGCCAGCAGCCCTCCCGAGACAGGCTCTCAAATAACTAGCAATCAGCCCCAGCATTTT

clone_size: .
v_call: TRBV6-5
j_call: TRBJ2-7
d_call: .
cdr3_aa: CASSQSTGITYEQYF
cdr3_nt: TGTGCCAGCAGTCAATCGACGGGAATCACCTACGAGCAGTACTTC

clone_size: .
v_call: TRBV9
j_call: TRBJ2-3
d_call: .
cdr3_aa: CASSPLSSTDTQYF
cdr3_nt: TGTGCCAGCAGCCCCCTATCTAGCACAGATACGCAGTATTTT

clone_size: .
v_call: TRBV11-2
j_call: TRBJ2-1
d_call: .
cdr3_aa: CASSLDREGGNEQFF
cdr3_nt: TGTGCCAGCAGCTTAGATCGAGAAGGGGGCAATGAGCAGTTCTTC

clone_size: .
v_call: TRBV6-4
j_call: TRBJ2-3
d_call: TRBD2
cdr3_aa: CASSDGGGGADTQYF
cdr3_nt: TGTGCCAGCAGTGACGGTGGCGGGGGGGCCGATACGCAGTATTTT

clone_size: .
v_call: TRBV27
j_call: TRBJ2-5
d_call: .
cdr3_aa: CASSLSGTWFPYF
cdr3_nt: TGTGCCAGCAGTTTATCGGGGACCTGGTTCCCGTACTTC

clone_size: .
v_call: TRBV6-1
j_call: TRBJ2-3
d_call: .
cdr3_aa: CASSEHTGGLDTQYF
cdr3_nt: TGTGCCAGCAGTGAACATACAGGCGGTTTAGATACGCAGTATTTT

clone_size: .
v_call: TRBV4-3
j_call: TRBJ1-5
d_call: .
cdr3_aa: CASSQAVGAFQPQHF
cdr3_nt: TGCGCCAGCAGCCAAGCCGTCGGGGCTTTCCAGCCCCAGCATTTT

clone_size: once
v_call: TRBV7-2
j_call: TRBJ2-7
d_call: .
cdr3_aa: CASSPTASRTYEQYF
cdr3_nt: TGTGCCAGCAGCCCTACGGCTAGCAGGACCTACGAGCAGTACTTC

clone_size: .
v_call: TRBV7-2
j_call: TRBJ2-2
d_call: .
cdr3_aa: CASSPRGARGELFF
cdr3_nt: TGTGCCAGCAGCCCCCGAGGGGCCCGCGGGGAGCTGTTTTTT

clone_size: .
v_call: TRBV6-1
j_call: TRBJ2-3
d_call: TRBD2
cdr3_aa: CASSDPTPGLATSTDTQYF
cdr3_nt: TGTGCCAGCAGTGATCCCACGCCGGGACTAGCGACTAGCACAGATACGCAGTATTTT

clone_size: .
v_call: TRBV4-1
j_call: TRBJ1-5
d_call: .
cdr3_aa: CASSLYIAGTLQPQHF
cdr3_nt: TGCGCCAGCAGCCTCTATATTGCAGGGACCCTCCAGCCCCAGCATTTT

clone_size: .
v_call: TRBV30
j_call: TRBJ1-6
d_call: .
cdr3_aa: CAWSVHSYNSPLHF
cdr3_nt: TGTGCCTGGAGTGTACACAGTTATAATTCACCCCTCCACTTT

clone_size: .
v_call: TRBV27
j_call: TRBJ2-1
d_call: TRBD2
cdr3_aa: CASSLLGGRANEQFF
cdr3_nt: TGTGCCAGCAGTTTATTGGGGGGGAGGGCCAATGAGCAGTTCTTC

clone_size: .
v_call: TRBV7-8
j_call: TRBJ2-3
d_call: TRBD1
cdr3_aa: CASRVDRGPDTQYF
cdr3_nt: TGTGCCAGCAGGGTGGACAGGGGGCCGGATACGCAGTATTTT

clone_size: .
v_call: TRBV28
j_call: TRBJ2-5
d_call: .
cdr3_aa: CASSYGPETQYF
cdr3_nt: TGTGCCAGCAGTTATGGGCCGGAGACCCAGTACTTC

clone_size: once
v_call: TRBV10-3
j_call: TRBJ1-4
d_call: .
cdr3_aa: CAISESRGGSSNEKLFF
cdr3_nt: TGTGCCATCAGTGAGTCTAGGGGCGGGAGCTCTAATGAAAAACTGTTTTTT

clone_size: .
v_call: TRBV5-4
j_call: TRBJ2-1
d_call: TRBD2
cdr3_aa: CASSPGVAGWSSYNEQFF
cdr3_nt: TGTGCCAGCAGCCCCGGGGTAGCGGGATGGAGCTCCTACAATGAGCAGTTCTTC

clone_size: .
v_call: TRBV27
j_call: TRBJ2-1
d_call: TRBD2
cdr3_aa: CASSSRLAGAKQFF
cdr3_nt: TGTGCCAGCAGTTCGCGACTAGCGGGAGCCAAGCAGTTCTTC

clone_size: once
v_call: TRBV9
j_call: TRBJ2-1
d_call: .
cdr3_aa: CASSAPVGLSYNEQFF
cdr3_nt: TGTGCCAGCAGCGCCCCCGTCGGGCTGTCTTACAATGAGCAGTTCTTC

clone_size: once
v_call: TRBV15
j_call: TRBJ2-7
d_call: .
cdr3_aa: CATSRGGTQGGYEQYF
cdr3_nt: TGTGCCACCAGCAGAGGGGGGACGCAGGGCGGGTACGAGCAGTACTTC

clone_size: .
v_call: TRBV5-6
j_call: TRBJ2-5
d_call: TRBD1
cdr3_aa: CASIRTGSPETQYF
cdr3_nt: TGTGCCAGCATTCGGACAGGGAGTCCCGAGACCCAGTACTTC

clone_size: .
v_call: TRBV18
j_call: TRBJ2-2
d_call: .
cdr3_aa: CASSTSGNTGELFF
cdr3_nt: TGTGCCAGCTCAACATCCGGTAACACCGGGGAGCTGTTTTTT

clone_size: .
v_call: TRBV18
j_call: TRBJ1-2
d_call: .
cdr3_aa: CASSPNSEYGYTF
cdr3_nt: TGTGCCAGCTCACCAAATAGTGAGTATGGCTACACCTTC